This is a list of T cell receptor beta chains from one sample in a study of graft-versus-host responses after intestinal transplantation. TCRdb's copy holds only in-frame clones and misses some; the assay was immunoSEQ multiplex PCR. The sample lists tens of thousands of clones; approximately 92% were seen once. Their antigen targets remain unknown. The sequencing here drew on unstimulated CD4+ T cells sorted from spleen or lymph node cells, taken before intestinal transplant. These TCRs come from a human donor who received an intestinal transplant. Both conserved end residues are part of each CDR3. A D gene is named only where the DNA matches it firmly. The size of a clone is reported for some rows only, either as once, few or many, or as a class for expanded clones.

V: TRBV30; J: TRBJ1-1; size: NA; D: TRBD1; CDR3: CAWRTGAGSATEAFF; DNA: TGTGCCTGGAGAACAGGGGCTGGAAGTGCCACTGAAGCTTTCTTT
V: TRBV7-9; J: TRBJ1-1; size: NA; D: NA; CDR3: CASSLAQGRAFF; DNA: TGTGCCAGCAGCTTAGCGCAGGGTAGAGCTTTCTTT
V: TRBV5-1; J: TRBJ2-5; size: NA; D: NA; CDR3: CASSLDPETQYF; DNA: TGCGCCAGCAGCTTGGACCCTGAGACCCAGTACTTC
V: TRBV27; J: TRBJ2-5; size: NA; D: NA; CDR3: CASRGTQETQYF; DNA: TGTGCCAGCAGGGGTACGCAAGAGACCCAGTACTTC
V: TRBV6-6; J: TRBJ2-3; size: NA; D: NA; CDR3: CASSQTDTQYF; DNA: TGTGCCAGCAGTCAGACAGATACGCAGTATTTT
V: TRBV19; J: TRBJ1-5; size: NA; D: NA; CDR3: CASRSQGSQPQHF; DNA: TGTGCCAGTAGGTCCCAGGGAAGTCAGCCCCAGCATTTT
V: TRBV6-6; J: TRBJ2-7; size: NA; D: NA; CDR3: CASLGPGSYEQYF; DNA: TGTGCCAGCTTGGGACCGGGGTCCTACGAGCAGTACTTC
V: TRBV5-8; J: TRBJ1-1; size: NA; D: TRBD1; CDR3: CASTSASLAGGNTEAFF; DNA: TGTGCCAGCACCTCGGCAAGCTTAGCAGGGGGGAACACTGAAGCTTTCTTT
V: TRBV19; J: TRBJ1-5; size: NA; D: NA; CDR3: CASSGKSSGNQGNQPQHF; DNA: TGTGCCAGTAGTGGAAAAAGTTCAGGGAATCAGGGCAATCAGCCCCAGCATTTT
V: TRBV5-1; J: TRBJ2-1; size: NA; D: NA; CDR3: CASSLLAFSYNEQFF; DNA: TGCGCCAGCAGCCTGCTAGCGTTCTCCTACAATGAGCAGTTCTTC
V: TRBV6-1; J: TRBJ2-1; size: NA; D: TRBD2; CDR3: CASSEEGLADLLGFF; DNA: TGTGCCAGCAGTGAAGAGGGACTAGCGGACCTCTTGGGGTTCTTC
V: TRBV5-1; J: TRBJ2-5; size: NA; D: NA; CDR3: CASSFSETQYF; DNA: TGCGCCAGCAGCTTTTCCGAGACCCAGTACTTC
V: TRBV20-1; J: TRBJ2-7; size: once; D: NA; CDR3: CSAIGGEKQYF; DNA: TGCAGTGCTATTGGAGGTGAAAAGCAGTACTTC
V: TRBV11-3; J: TRBJ2-7; size: NA; D: NA; CDR3: CASSSRPGNEQYF; DNA: TGTGCCAGCAGCTCCCGACCTGGAAACGAGCAGTACTTC
V: TRBV7-9; J: TRBJ2-1; size: NA; D: NA; CDR3: CASSPVSNEQFF; DNA: TGTGCCAGCAGCCCCGTCTCCAATGAGCAGTTCTTC
V: TRBV20-1; J: TRBJ2-1; size: NA; D: NA; CDR3: CSGRLNNEQFF; DNA: TGCAGTGGCAGACTCAACAATGAGCAGTTCTTC
V: TRBV15; J: TRBJ1-2; size: NA; D: TRBD1; CDR3: CATSRGGTGKVVDGYTF; DNA: TGTGCCACCAGCAGAGGTGGGACAGGGAAAGTAGTCGATGGCTACACCTTC
V: TRBV28; J: TRBJ1-4; size: NA; D: NA; CDR3: CASGRINEKLFF; DNA: TGTGCCAGCGGACGGATTAATGAAAAACTGTTTTTT
V: TRBV5-1; J: TRBJ1-1; size: NA; D: TRBD1; CDR3: CASSFFTGGNTEAFF; DNA: TGCGCCAGCAGCTTTTTTACAGGGGGAAACACTGAAGCTTTCTTT
V: TRBV19; J: TRBJ2-3; size: once; D: NA; CDR3: CASSISSGTDTQYF; DNA: TGTGCCAGTAGTATTAGCTCCGGCACAGATACGCAGTATTTT
V: TRBV5-4; J: TRBJ1-4; size: NA; D: TRBD1; CDR3: CASSNGQVEKLFF; DNA: TGTGCCAGCAGCAACGGACAGGTTGAAAAACTGTTTTTT
V: TRBV5-1; J: TRBJ2-7; size: NA; D: NA; CDR3: CASSLDARSYEQYF; DNA: TGCGCCAGCAGCTTGGATGCCAGATCCTACGAGCAGTACTTC
V: TRBV5-3; J: TRBJ2-1; size: NA; D: TRBD2; CDR3: CARSRGRTAYNEQFF; DNA: TGTGCCAGAAGCCGCGGGAGGACCGCCTACAATGAGCAGTTCTTC
V: TRBV7-6; J: TRBJ2-5; size: once; D: TRBD2; CDR3: CASSLLGSGSRETQYF; DNA: TGTGCCAGCAGCTTATTGGGTAGCGGGTCGAGGGAGACCCAGTACTTC
V: TRBV28; J: TRBJ1-2; size: NA; D: TRBD1; CDR3: CASSLGGTGGIYGYTF; DNA: TGTGCCAGCAGTTTAGGGGGGACAGGGGGCATCTATGGCTACACCTTC
V: TRBV6-1; J: TRBJ1-2; size: NA; D: NA; CDR3: CASSEAHNRGNYGYTF; DNA: TGTGCCAGCAGTGAAGCCCATAACAGAGGCAACTATGGCTACACCTTC